This is a list of T cell receptor beta chains from one sample in a study of technical replicates of blood from a handful of donors. Profiling relied on immunoSEQ multiplex PCR, and the TCRdb table lists in-frame clones only, not all of them. The sample lists 68,000 or so clones; under 98% were seen once. Sequences were obtained from T cells isolated from PBMCs. The receptor source for this set is a human donor in good health. Both conserved end residues are trimmed from each CDR3.

cdr3_aa: ASSQVGQGAFVGAF; v_call: TRBV4-3; j_call: TRBJ1-1
cdr3_aa: ASSLGAGDPYEQY; v_call: TRBV7-9; j_call: TRBJ2-7
cdr3_aa: ASSSTGLVNEKLF; v_call: TRBV6-5; j_call: TRBJ1-4
cdr3_aa: SVGDRGYQPQH; v_call: TRBV29-1; j_call: TRBJ1-5
cdr3_aa: ASSEAGPGNTIY; v_call: TRBV2; j_call: TRBJ1-3
cdr3_aa: ASSLSGTVNTEAF; v_call: TRBV28; j_call: TRBJ1-1
cdr3_aa: ASTSRQGVNGELF; v_call: TRBV6-1; j_call: TRBJ2-2
cdr3_aa: ASSEVGGQNTGELF; v_call: TRBV2; j_call: TRBJ2-2
cdr3_aa: ASSFSGRTREQY; v_call: TRBV27; j_call: TRBJ2-7
cdr3_aa: ASSQDPTGPANYGYT; v_call: TRBV4-3; j_call: TRBJ1-2